The clone carrying this T cell receptor (beta chain) has a single count. This record comes from a study of blood T cell repertoires in COVID-19. In the study overall: The study drew acute and convalescent COVID-19 samples from the United States, Italy and Spain.

The germline V gene has CDR1 SQVTM and CDR2 ANQGSEA. J was trimmed by 4 bases and V by 7 bases; bases with no gene match: 11. The CDR3 runs to 15 residues. Authors' analysis steps: Reference gene primer amplification in the assay estimated nucleated cell counts. Profiled with immunoSEQ multiplex PCR; TCRdb holds only in-frame clones, not every one. Clonal size and the V and J genes are those of that table, whereas D and trimming came from the DNA. There are under 300,000 clones in the sample; 84% occur only once, and about 2.3% lies in the top ten. V and J are TRBV29-1 and TRBJ2-2; 8 positions agree with TRBD1. The receptor's source is a man aged 35 to 55 who had recovered from COVID-19. Sequenced: peripheral blood. CDR3 coding DNA: TGCAGCGCCTCCCTCAGGGGGCTAGGCACCGGGGAGCTGTTTTTT. Translation gives CSASLRGLGTGELFF.